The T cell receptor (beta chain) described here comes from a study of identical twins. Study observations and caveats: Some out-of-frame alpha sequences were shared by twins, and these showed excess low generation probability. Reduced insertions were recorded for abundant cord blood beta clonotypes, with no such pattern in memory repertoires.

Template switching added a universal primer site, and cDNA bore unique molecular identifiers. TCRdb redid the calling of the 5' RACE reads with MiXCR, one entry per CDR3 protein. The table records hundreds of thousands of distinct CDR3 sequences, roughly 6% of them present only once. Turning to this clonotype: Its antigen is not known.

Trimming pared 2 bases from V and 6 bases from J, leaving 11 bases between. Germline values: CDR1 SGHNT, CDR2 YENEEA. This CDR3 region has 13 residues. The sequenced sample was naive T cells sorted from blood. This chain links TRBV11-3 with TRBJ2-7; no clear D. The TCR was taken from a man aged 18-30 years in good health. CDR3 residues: CASSLTQAVEQYF. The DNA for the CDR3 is TGTGCCAGCAGCTTAACGCAGGCGGTCGAGCAGTACTTC.